The 15 T cell receptor beta chains reported below all come from one sample, sequenced in a study of shared clonotypes between healthy human individuals. Clones were read by immunoSEQ multiplex PCR, and TCRdb kept only the in-frame ones, dropping some. The sample shows over a million clones, about 84% of them seen only once. Source material: memory CD4+ T cells from PBMCs. This sample's subset: CD45RA-negative fraction. Receptors were obtained from a man aged 18-30 years in good health. Some clones in this sample may be carry-over from other donors' samples.

The chain employs TRBV7-2 and TRBJ2-1, with D tentatively TRBD2 (5 bases). Trimming removed 3 bases at V and 3 bases at J, with 12 bases between. Germline CDR1 SGHTA, CDR2 FQGNSA. The CDR3 has 15 amino acids. CDR3 amino acids: CASSFEGNNYNEQFF. The DNA for the CDR3 is TGTGCCAGCAGCTTTGAGGGCAACAACTACAATGAGCAGTTCTTC.

The chain joins TRBV5-1 to TRBJ2-7; D is undetermined. V lost 0 bases and J 1 base, leaving 11 bases between the germline ends. CDR1 SGHRS and CDR2 YFSETQ come from the germline V gene. The CDR3 runs to 15 residues. The CDR3: CASSLGPVGSYEQYF. The CDR3 coding sequence is TGCGCCAGCAGCTTGGGCCCGGTAGGTTCCTACGAGCAGTACTTC.

The V gene is TRBV27, the J gene TRBJ2-1; the D gene could be TRBD1 or TRBD2 (5 bases each). This CDR3 is 17 amino acids long. Germline CDR1 reads MNHEY; CDR2 reads SMNVEV (reference sequence). Trimming pared 2 bases from V and 0 bases from J, leaving 14 bases between. The CDR3 protein is CASSLSLGVSSYNEQFF. The CDR3, as DNA: TGTGCCAGCAGTTTAAGTCTGGGGGTGAGCTCCTACAATGAGCAGTTCTTC.

This clone was observed once. The chain carries TRBV5-1 and TRBJ2-3; D unresolved. Germline V gives CDR1 SGHRS, CDR2 YFSETQ. The CDR3 spans 14 residues. Trimming pared 4 bases from V and 0 bases from J, leaving 9 bases between. The CDR3 is CASSPPASTDTQYF. DNA for the CDR3: TGCGCCAGCAGCCCTCCGGCCAGCACAGATACGCAGTATTTT.

The chain links TRBV25-1 to TRBJ2-5; the D gene could be TRBD1 or TRBD2 (5 bases each). This CDR3 has 15 amino acids. CDR1 and CDR2 from the germline V gene are MGHDK and SYGVNS. V was shortened by 2 bases and J by 4 bases, with 14 bases between the two germline ends. The CDR3 DNA is TGTGCCAGCAGTGAACCGGGGCGGATTGTAGAGACCCAGTACTTC. It codes for CASSEPGRIVETQYF.

This chain connects TRBV11-2 to TRBJ1-1, with a weak D call TRBD1 (6 bases). CDR1 is SGHAT, CDR2 FQNNGV, per germline. V was pared by 1 base and J by 5 bases, with 14 bases between. This CDR3 contains 15 residues. The CDR3 protein is CASSLVGGLLTEAFF. For the CDR3, the DNA is TGTGCCAGCAGCTTAGTGGGGGGCTTGTTGACTGAAGCTTTCTTT.

This rearrangement joins TRBV5-1 to TRBJ1-4; the match to TRBD1 covers 7 bases. Unmatched junction bases numbered 16, after V lost 3 bases and J lost 5 bases. Germline-derived CDR1 and CDR2 are SGHRS and YFSETQ. CDR3 length: 18 residues. CDR3: CASSSRPPSGTANEKLFF. CDR3 sequence (DNA): TGCGCCAGCAGCTCTCGACCTCCGTCCGGGACAGCGAATGAAAAACTGTTTTTT.

The V and J genes are TRBV29-1 and TRBJ2-7, with D maybe TRBD2 (5 bases). The CDR3 runs 13 residues. V was cut by 5 bases and J by 2 bases, with 13 bases left in between. CDR1 and CDR2 (germline): SQVTM, ANQGSEA. Here the CDR3 DNA reads TGCAGCGTTTATAGCGCGCTAGCCTACGAGCAGTACTTC. As protein: CSVYSALAYEQYF.

A single count supports this clone. V is TRBV15 and J is TRBJ1-5; D gene uncertain. This CDR3 spans 15 amino acids. Germline CDR1 and CDR2: LNHNV and YYDKDF (reference sequence). Trimming stripped 3 bases from V and 4 bases from J, with 13 bases between. The CDR3 protein is CATSSAWTRNQPQHF. CDR3 nucleotides: TGTGCCACCAGCAGCGCGTGGACGAGAAATCAGCCCCAGCATTTT.

This rearrangement joins TRBV10-2 to TRBJ1-1; 7 bases align to TRBD1. The CDR3 sequence is 15 residues long. V trimming: 3 bases; J trimming: 5 bases; junction bases outside the gene matches: 9. Germline V CDR1 and CDR2: WSHSY, SAAADI. Written as DNA, the CDR3 is TGCGCCAGCAGTGATCATCGCCAGGGACAGACTGAAGCTTTCTTT. Protein product: CASSDHRQGQTEAFF.

The chain joins TRBV2 to TRBJ1-2, with D tentatively TRBD1 (5 bases). Germline CDR1 and CDR2: SNHLY and FYNNEI. This CDR3 has 15 amino acids. V gave up 1 base and J gave up 4 bases, with 13 bases separating them. CDR3 bases: TGTGCCAGCAGTGAAGGGCAGGGCAACCGCTATGGCTACACCTTC. Translated, it gives CASSEGQGNRYGYTF. The full variable domain, with the rest looked up from reference TRBV2 and TRBJ1-2, is EPEVTQTPSHQVTQMGQEVILRCVPISNHLYFYWYRQILGQKVEFLVSFYNNEISEKSEIFDDQFSVERPDGSNFTLKIRSTKLEDSAMYFCASSEGQGNRYGYTFGSGTRLTVV.

The chain couples TRBV2 to TRBJ2-4; D unresolved. V lost 6 bases and J 0 bases, leaving 9 bases between the germline ends. Per the germline V gene, CDR1 is SNHLY and CDR2 is FYNNEI. CDR3 length equals 14 residues. CDR3 nucleotide sequence: TGTGCCAGCAGCCGTCCAATAGCCAAAAACATTCAGTACTTC. Encoded protein: CASSRPIAKNIQYF.

This chain connects TRBV28 to TRBJ2-7; 9 bases align to TRBD1. Germline lookup yields CDR1 MDHEN and CDR2 SYDVKM. This CDR3 region has 14 residues. The V and J ends lost 3 bases and 5 bases, in that order; junction bases with no gene match: 5. CDR3 DNA sequence: TGTGCCAGCAGTTTTGGGGACAGGGACAACGAGCAGTACTTC. Protein product: CASSFGDRDNEQYF.

In nucleotides, the CDR3 is TGTGCCAGCCGGGGGTTACTGAACACCGGGGAGCTGTTTTTT. Encoded protein: CASRGLLNTGELFF. This rearrangement joins TRBV2 to TRBJ2-2, with D perhaps TRBD2 (6 bases). This CDR3 comprises 14 residues. Trimming stripped 8 bases from V and 1 base from J, with 11 bases between. Germline V gives CDR1 SNHLY, CDR2 FYNNEI.

This clone occurred a few times. The chain uses TRBV6-1 and TRBJ2-3; D may be TRBD1 (5 bases). CDR3 length: 14 amino acids. The germline V gene has CDR1 MNHNS and CDR2 SASEGT. Trimming pared 4 bases from V and 2 bases from J, leaving 10 bases between. CDR3: CASSVNRNTDTQYF. CDR3 in DNA: TGTGCCAGCAGTGTAAACAGGAACACAGATACGCAGTATTTT.